Following are 27 T cell receptor beta chains from one sample sequenced in a study of T cells after yellow fever vaccination. TCRdb recomputed calls from the 5' RACE reads with MiXCR, one row per CDR3 protein. Of approximately 110,000 distinct CDR3 sequences in the sample, 8.4% were seen once. The sequenced sample was CD8+ T cells sorted from PBMCs, obtained 45 days after the yellow fever booster vaccination. Every receptor here comes from a man between 25 and 39 years old who received the YFV17D yellow fever vaccine.

This clonotype was detected ten times or more. The rearrangement joins TRBV14 to TRBJ1-1; no clear D. Deletions cut 0 bases from V and 0 bases from J, with 8 bases between. Germline V gene sequence: CDR1 SGHDN, CDR2 FVKESK. This CDR3 has 15 residues. CDR3 nucleotide sequence: TGTGCCAGCAGCCAAGATCCCAGGATGAACACTGAAGCTTTCTTT. Protein sequence: CASSQDPRMNTEAFF.

This clonotype showed up many times. The chain is built from TRBV10-3 and TRBJ1-5, with 8 bases that match TRBD1. The trim removed 2 bases at V and 6 bases at J, leaving 3 bases unmatched. CDR3 length: 14 residues. CDR1 and CDR2 from the germline V gene are ENHRY and SYGVKD. DNA for the CDR3: TGTGCCATCAGTGAGCAGGGGGCGCCTCAGCCCCAGCATTTT. It encodes CAISEQGAPQPQHF.

This clonotype was detected ten times or more. CDR3 loop: CASLAGGPNEQFF. The CDR3 bases are TGTGCCAGCCTAGCGGGGGGCCCCAATGAGCAGTTCTTC. The gene calls are TRBV2 and TRBJ2-1; TRBD2 aligns across 11 bases. After removal of 8 bases from V and 6 bases from J, the junction contained 3 bases not matched to a gene. Germline lookup yields CDR1 SNHLY and CDR2 FYNNEI. The CDR3 sequence is 13 residues long. The full variable domain, rest sourced from reference TRBV2 and TRBJ2-1, is EPEVTQTPSHQVTQMGQEVILRCVPISNHLYFYWYRQILGQKVEFLVSFYNNEISEKSEIFDDQFSVERPDGSNFTLKIRSTKLEDSAMYFCASLAGGPNEQFFGPGTRLTVL.

This clonotype was observed many times. The chain has TRBV12-3 or TRBV12-4 and TRBJ1-4; no clear D. Trimming left V 3 bases short and J 0 bases short, with 8 bases between. The CDR3 totals 15 residues. CDR3 amino acids: CASSFFQPTNEKLFF. For the CDR3, the DNA is TGTGCCAGCAGTTTTTTTCAGCCAACTAATGAAAAACTGTTTTTT.

This clonotype was recorded at least ten times. The gene calls are TRBV12-3 or TRBV12-4 and TRBJ2-5, with TRBD1 matching over 9 bases. V dropped 3 bases and J dropped 6; count of bases not matched to a gene: 5. CDR3 length equals 14 residues. The CDR3 nucleotides read TGTGCCAGCAGTTTGGGGACAGGGCTCCAGACCCAGTACTTC. Translation: CASSLGTGLQTQYF.

This clonotype was seen many times. The chain employs TRBV27 and TRBJ1-2, with 9 bases fitting TRBD1. V dropped 8 bases and J dropped 0; count of bases not matched to a gene: 7. The CDR3 is 15 amino acids. Per germline, CDR1 MNHEY and CDR2 SMNVEV (reference sequence). CDR3 nucleotide sequence: TGTGCCAGCCGATCGGGACAGGGCCCTAACTATGGCTACACCTTC. Residues: CASRSGQGPNYGYTF.

As to this clonotype: A much more abundant neighbour one base away suggests this may be a read error. The chain links TRBV30 to TRBJ2-7; TRBD2 agrees at 9 bases. Germline V gene lookup returns CDR1 GTSNPN and CDR2 SVGIG (reference sequence). Unmatched junction bases numbered 6, after V lost 2 bases and J lost 4 bases. There are 14 residues in the CDR3. CDR3 DNA: TGTGCCTGGAGTATAATAGCGGGAGCGTACGAGCAGTACTTC. This translates into CAWSIIAGAYEQYF.

This clonotype occurred many times. The rearrangement joins TRBV29-1 to TRBJ2-1; 15 bases line up with TRBD2. There are 14 residues in the CDR3. Germline values: CDR1 SQVTM, CDR2 ANQGSEA. The V and J ends lost 7 bases and 7 bases, in that order; junction bases with no gene match: 5. CDR3 in DNA: TGCAGCGGTCGCGGGACTAGCGGGAGGAATGAGCAGTTCTTC. The encoded protein is CSGRGTSGRNEQFF.

This clonotype was counted at least ten times. The chain employs TRBV15 and TRBJ2-7; a weak D match, TRBD2 (5 bases). Germline V gives CDR1 LNHNV, CDR2 YYDKDF (reference sequence). The CDR3 is made up of 12 amino acids. V lost 0 bases and J lost 5, with 5 bases in between. CDR3 amino acids: CATSREGDEQYF. The CDR3 DNA reads TGTGCCACCAGCAGAGAGGGAGACGAGCAGTACTTC.

This clonotype was counted ten times or more. This sequence joins TRBV20-1 and TRBJ2-3, with 8 bases aligning to TRBD2. Losses at the gene ends were 7 bases for V and 5 bases for J; bases not matched to a gene: 11. CDR1 is DFQATT and CDR2 is SNEGSKA in the germline V gene (reference sequence). This CDR3 is built from 14 residues. The CDR3 region is CSVYLAGQLDTQYF. For the CDR3, the DNA is TGCAGTGTATACCTAGCGGGTCAGTTAGATACGCAGTATTTT.

In its sample, this clonotype was seen many times. The gene calls are TRBV7-2 and TRBJ2-3; 7 bases line up with TRBD2. Trimming took 4 bases from V and 4 from J; bases not matched to a gene: 5. Germline CDR1 is SGHTA and CDR2 is FQGNSA. CDR3 length: 14 amino acids. CDR3 residues: CASSSGRGADTQYF. In DNA form, the CDR3 reads TGTGCCAGCAGCTCAGGGAGGGGTGCAGATACGCAGTATTTT. Full variable domain (remainder filled in from reference TRBV7-2 and TRBJ2-3): GAGVSQSPSNKVTEKGKDVELRCDPISGHTALYWYRQSLGQGLEFLIYFQGNSAPDKSGLPSDRFSAERTGGSVSTLTIQRTQQEDSAVYLCASSSGRGADTQYFGPGTRLTVL.

This clonotype was observed at least ten times. The rearrangement uses TRBV28 and TRBJ2-3; D not resolved. The germline gives CDR1 MDHEN, CDR2 SYDVKM. This CDR3 is built from 14 residues. The CDR3 nucleotides read TGTGCTATCCAGGAAGAGTTTAGCACAGATACGCAGTATTTT. As protein: CAIQEEFSTDTQYF.

V is TRBV18 and J is TRBJ2-3; D is unclear. The ends were cut back, 3 bases at V and 6 bases at J, with 13 bases in the middle. The CDR3 length is 14 residues. Germline V gene lookup returns CDR1 KGHSH and CDR2 LQKENI. The DNA of the CDR3 is TGTGCCAGCTCACCTCCGATCAGCGTCGATACGCAGTATTTT. It specifies CASSPPISVDTQYF.

About this clonotype itself: A single base separates this from a much larger clone, so it may be a read error. This sequence joins TRBV18 and TRBJ2-5; TRBD2 aligns across 8 bases. Germline V gene data show CDR1 as KGHSH and CDR2 as LQKENI. V gave up 2 bases and J gave up 5 bases; unmatched junction bases: 4. The CDR3 covers 14 residues. The CDR3 region is CASSPTSGHETQYF. The CDR3 bases are TGTGCCAGCTCACCAACTAGCGGCCACGAGACCCAGTACTTC.

This clonotype appeared many times. This chain connects TRBV5-1 to TRBJ2-1; D ambiguous. From germline, CDR1 is SGHRS and CDR2 YFSETQ. CDR3 size: 13 residues. Trimming removed 3 bases from V and 7 bases from J, with 11 bases in between. The CDR3 reads CASSSRWPNEQFF. The CDR3 DNA sequence: TGCGCCAGCAGCTCTCGGTGGCCTAATGAGCAGTTCTTC.

This clonotype has a count of ten or more. This rearrangement joins TRBV7-8 to TRBJ2-2; 8 bases match TRBD2. CDR1 is SGHVS, CDR2 FQNEAQ, per germline. The CDR3 totals 18 residues. V lost 3 bases and J lost 1; bases outside the gene matches: 10. The CDR3 loop reads CASSFGVLRGVNTGELFF. The CDR3 DNA is TGTGCCAGCAGCTTCGGCGTCTTGCGGGGGGTGAACACCGGGGAGCTGTTTTTT.

This clonotype was seen repeatedly, ten times or more. This chain uses TRBV5-6 with TRBJ2-3, with TRBD1 matching 9 bases. This CDR3 has 14 amino acids. Trimming cost V 3 bases and J 6 bases; bases outside gene matches: 5. Germline V lookup: CDR1 SGHDT, CDR2 YYEEEE. CDR3 sequence (DNA): TGTGCCAGCAGCTCATCGGACAGGGGTGATACGCAGTATTTT. It is translated as CASSSSDRGDTQYF.

This clonotype came up many times. The J gene is TRBJ2-1, the V gene TRBV2, with 7 bases aligning to TRBD2. Germline V gene lookup returns CDR1 SNHLY and CDR2 FYNNEI. The V and J ends lost 1 base and 8 bases, in that order; junction bases with no gene match: 5. The CDR3 consists of 14 residues. The CDR3 loop is CASSEEGGRYEQFF. CDR3 nucleotides: TGTGCCAGCAGTGAAGAGGGAGGGCGGTATGAGCAGTTCTTC. The full variable domain, rest sourced from reference TRBV2 and TRBJ2-1, is EPEVTQTPSHQVTQMGQEVILRCVPISNHLYFYWYRQILGQKVEFLVSFYNNEISEKSEIFDDQFSVERPDGSNFTLKIRSTKLEDSAMYFCASSEEGGRYEQFFGPGTRLTVL.

This clonotype was counted at least ten times. The rearrangement uses TRBV29-1 and TRBJ2-7, with D uncertain. From germline, CDR1 is SQVTM and CDR2 ANQGSEA. Trimming shortened V by 6 bases and J by 3 bases, and 15 bases separated the two germline ends. The CDR3 runs to 13 residues. The CDR3 reads CSVRTSSLYEQYF. DNA of the CDR3: TGCAGCGTGAGAACTTCATCCCTCTACGAGCAGTACTTC.

The chain is built from TRBV5-8 and TRBJ1-1; no definite D call. The CDR3 spans 14 residues. Germline values: CDR1 SGHTS, CDR2 YDEGEE. With 7 bases removed from V and 0 bases from J, the gap between germline ends came to 13 bases. CDR3 in DNA: TGTGCCAGCTCTCAAGGCGGGTTGAACACTGAAGCTTTCTTT. Translation gives CASSQGGLNTEAFF.

This clonotype was seen repeatedly, ten times or more. V gene TRBV9 combines with J gene TRBJ2-7; a possible D gene is TRBD1 (6 bases). V was shortened by 0 bases and J by 3 bases, with 10 bases between the two germline ends. The CDR3 extends over 14 amino acids. Germline CDR1 and CDR2: SGDLS and YYNGEE. CDR3 protein: CASSVAQGGYEQYF. DNA of the CDR3: TGTGCCAGCAGCGTAGCACAGGGCGGCTACGAGCAGTACTTC.

This clonotype has ten or more counts. The chain combines TRBV11-1 with TRBJ2-7, with D possibly being TRBD2 (6 bases). Germline CDR1 reads SGHAT; CDR2 reads FQDESV (reference sequence). The V end was cut by 5 bases, the J end by 5 bases, with 13 bases between. This CDR3 has 13 amino acids. CDR3 residues: CASSARDLNEQYF. The CDR3 DNA sequence: TGTGCCAGCAGCGCAAGGGACTTAAACGAGCAGTACTTC.

The J gene is TRBJ2-7, the V gene TRBV20-1, with 8 bases lining up with TRBD1. This CDR3 has 14 residues. Germline assignment: CDR1 DFQATT and CDR2 SNEGSKA (reference sequence). The V gene end was trimmed by 6 bases and the J gene end by 4 bases; junction bases not matched to a gene: 11. CDR3: CSALGRHRGYEQYF. As DNA, the CDR3 is TGCAGTGCCCTGGGCCGACACAGGGGGTACGAGCAGTACTTC.

This clonotype was detected many times. The chain uses TRBV7-2 and TRBJ2-4; D perhaps matches TRBD2 (5 bases). CDR1 and CDR2 (germline): SGHTA, FQGNSA. Trimming shortened V by 5 bases and J by 5 bases, and 10 bases separated the two germline ends. The CDR3 is 13 residues long. DNA of the CDR3: TGTGCCAGCAGCCCCGACTATCAAAACATTCAGTACTTC. It translates to CASSPDYQNIQYF. Full variable domain (rest looked up from reference TRBV7-2 and TRBJ2-4): GAGVSQSPSNKVTEKGKDVELRCDPISGHTALYWYRQSLGQGLEFLIYFQGNSAPDKSGLPSDRFSAERTGGSVSTLTIQRTQQEDSAVYLCASSPDYQNIQYFGAGTRLSVL.

This clonotype showed up just a few times. The chain links TRBV6-2 or TRBV6-3 to TRBJ2-1; D not certain. Germline lookup yields CDR1 MNHEY and CDR2 SVGEGT. The V end was cut by 5 bases, the J end by 8 bases, with 10 bases between. CDR3 size: 12 residues. CDR3 nucleotides: TGTGCCAGCAGTCCCCCGGTAGATGAGCAGTTCTTC. It encodes CASSPPVDEQFF.

This clonotype has at least ten counts. The genes are TRBV12-5 and TRBJ2-7; the D gene is possibly TRBD1 (5 bases). Looked up from germline, CDR1 is LGHNT and CDR2 is FRNRAP. The CDR3 loop spans 14 amino acids. Trimming removed 7 bases from V and 3 bases from J, with 16 bases in between. The chain's CDR3 is CASALGHSLYEQYF. CDR3 bases: TGTGCTAGTGCCTTGGGGCACAGCCTCTACGAGCAGTACTTC.

This clonotype was seen ten or more times. The gene calls are TRBV20-1 and TRBJ1-1, with D uncertain. The CDR3 has 13 residues. Germline values: CDR1 DFQATT, CDR2 SNEGSKA (reference sequence). Trimming removed 1 base at V and 4 bases at J, with 10 bases between. CDR3 sequence (DNA): TGCAGTGCTAGAGGGGGTACCGGCACTGAAGCTTTCTTT. Translation gives CSARGGTGTEAFF.